This T cell receptor (beta chain) appears in the sequencing data of a study of identical twins. Trimming removed 4 bases from V and 3 bases from J; junction bases left unmatched: 9. This CDR3 has 15 amino acids. Germline V gives CDR1 LGHDT, CDR2 YNNKEL (reference sequence). This clonotype showed up just a few times. Its antigen is unidentified. Regarding the study as a whole: Beta out-of-frame sequences displayed a weaker excess of sharing between twins.

One entry per CDR3 protein, called by TCRdb with MiXCR from the 5' RACE reads. The repertoire consists of 1,800,000 or so distinct CDR3 sequences, with roughly 35% occurring once and the leading ten covering approximately 0.25%. The sequence was obtained from a newborn girl in good health. Sequencing used cord blood. This chain joins TRBV3-1 and TRBJ2-7; 7 positions agree with TRBD2. CDR3 DNA sequence: TGTGCCAGCAGCCCGCGTTCTAGCGGACGCTACGAGCAGTACTTC. Translation gives CASSPRSSGRYEQYF.